The 25 T cell receptor beta chains listed next were all sequenced from one sample in a study of T cell responses to AZD1222 COVID-19 vaccine. Clones were read by immunoSEQ multiplex PCR, and TCRdb kept only the in-frame ones, dropping some. The sample has about 120,000 clones, 88% seen once. The sequencing used peripheral blood, collected on day 0 of AZD1222 vaccination. These TCRs come from an adult in good health.

V gene TRBV12-3 or TRBV12-4 combines with J gene TRBJ2-5; 7 positions agree with TRBD2. The CDR3 contains 13 residues. V shed 8 bases and J 4 bases; nucleotides not matched to a gene: 7. CDR3 coding DNA: TGTGCCAGCTCAGACGGCGGGAGAGAGACCCAGTACTTC. This gives the protein CASSDGGRETQYF.

This sequence joins TRBV5-5 and TRBJ1-4; D is possibly TRBD1 (5 bases). The CDR3 has 15 residues. The germline gives CDR1 SGHKS, CDR2 YYEKEE (reference sequence). The V and J ends lost 4 bases and 0 bases respectively, with 10 bases between them. The CDR3 region is CASSPGHATNEKLFF. Written as DNA, the CDR3 is TGTGCCAGCAGCCCAGGACATGCAACTAATGAAAAACTGTTTTTT.

The rearrangement joins TRBV24-1 to TRBJ1-5; D unclear. This CDR3 is 15 amino acids long. V lost 12 bases, J lost 2 bases, and 19 bases lay in between. The germline gives CDR1 KGHDR, CDR2 SFDVKD. The CDR3 nucleotides are TGTGCCCCAAGGCTAGGGAGGAACTGCAATCAGCCCCAGCATTTT. Translating it yields CAPRLGRNCNQPQHF.

The J gene is TRBJ2-3, the V gene TRBV7-3; D may correspond to TRBD1 or TRBD2 (6 bases each). V dropped 2 bases and J dropped 0 bases, with 15 bases sitting between them. The CDR3 has 17 amino acids. From germline, CDR1 is SGHTA and CDR2 FQGTGA. The CDR3 coding sequence is TGTGCCAGCAGCTTAGAGGGGGGAGGTACTAGCACAGATACGCAGTATTTT. It translates to CASSLEGGGTSTDTQYF.

The rearrangement uses TRBV20-1 and TRBJ2-5; no definite D call. V dropped 5 bases and J dropped 7 bases, with 17 bases sitting between them. The CDR3 sequence is 13 residues long. Germline V gene sequence: CDR1 DFQATT, CDR2 SNEGSKA (reference sequence). CDR3 residues: CSAREVARGTQYF. Here the CDR3 DNA reads TGCAGTGCTCGTGAAGTGGCCAGAGGGACCCAGTACTTC.

The genes are TRBV27 and TRBJ1-2; 7 bases fit TRBD1. This CDR3 contains 14 residues. V was pared by 2 bases and J by 4 bases, with 4 bases of the junction left unmatched. Germline CDR1 and CDR2: MNHEY and SMNVEV (reference sequence). The DNA of the CDR3 is TGTGCCAGCAGTTTAAAGGGGGCTAGCTATGGCTACACCTTC. Amino acid sequence: CASSLKGASYGYTF.

The chain is built from TRBV6-4 and TRBJ2-1; D call uncertain. Germline lookup yields CDR1 MRHNA and CDR2 SNTAGT. V was cut by 0 bases and J by 9 bases, with 12 bases left in between. There are 14 residues in the CDR3. The CDR3 DNA sequence: TGTGCCAGCAGTGACTCGAAACTCCGGCGTGAGCAGTTCTTC. It codes for CASSDSKLRREQFF.

V usage is TRBV10-1 and J usage is TRBJ2-3; D perhaps matches TRBD2 (5 bases). Trimming pared 4 bases from V and 6 bases from J, leaving 14 bases between. The length of the CDR3 is 14 residues. Per germline, CDR1 WNHNN and CDR2 SYGVQD (reference sequence). The CDR3 region is CASSGMEDGDTQYF. CDR3 nucleotides: TGCGCCAGCAGTGGGATGGAGGATGGGGATACGCAGTATTTT.

In this sample, this clone turned up once. The CDR3 DNA sequence: TGCGCCAGCAGCCAAGACCGGGGGCAGGGTAATAATTCACCCCTCCACTTT. Its protein is CASSQDRGQGNNSPLHF. This chain connects TRBV4-3 to TRBJ1-6; D might be TRBD1 (6 bases). Germline V gives CDR1 LGHNA, CDR2 YSLEER. The CDR3 runs 17 residues. V was pared by 0 bases and J by 5 bases, with 14 bases between.

The chain employs TRBV30 and TRBJ2-5; either TRBD1 or TRBD2 may fit D (5 bases each). The CDR3 is made up of 14 amino acids. With 0 bases removed from V and 3 bases from J, the gap between germline ends came to 11 bases. Germline V gene lookup returns CDR1 GTSNPN and CDR2 SVGIG (reference sequence). In nucleotides, the CDR3 is TGTGCCTGGAGTGTAAAGGGGCGGGAAGAGACCCAGTACTTC. Protein product: CAWSVKGREETQYF.

A single count supports this clone. The gene calls are TRBV13 and TRBJ2-7; 10 bases match TRBD2. From germline, CDR1 is PRHDT and CDR2 FYEKMQ (reference sequence). J was trimmed by 4 bases and V by 1 base; bases with no gene match: 1. CDR3 length equals 14 residues. CDR3 loop: CASSLEREGYEQYF. The CDR3 coding sequence is TGTGCCAGCAGCTTAGAGCGGGAGGGATACGAGCAGTACTTC. The entire variable domain, with the rest obtained from reference TRBV13 and TRBJ2-7, is as follows: AAGVIQSPRHLIKEKRETATLKCYPIPRHDTVYWYQQGPGQDPQFLISFYEKMQSDKGSIPDRFSAQQFSDYHSELNMSSLELGDSALYFCASSLEREGYEQYFGPGTRLTVT.

The V call is TRBV19, the J call TRBJ1-5; tentative D call: TRBD1 (5 bases). The V end was cut by 5 bases, the J end by 0 bases, with 20 bases between. Per the germline V gene, CDR1 is LNHDA and CDR2 is SQIVND (reference sequence). The CDR3 consists of 18 residues. The CDR3 protein is CASSLSYGASYSNQPQHF. The DNA of the CDR3 is TGTGCCAGTAGTTTGTCTTACGGGGCCAGCTATAGCAATCAGCCCCAGCATTTT. Using reference TRBV19 and TRBJ1-5 for the parts outside the CDR3, the full variable domain is DGGITQSPKYLFRKEGQNVTLSCEQNLNHDAMYWYRQDPGQGLRLIYYSQIVNDFQKGDIAEGYSVSREKKESFPLTVTSAQKNPTAFYLCASSLSYGASYSNQPQHFGDGTRLSIL.

The chain employs TRBV23-1 and TRBJ2-5; 7 nucleotides agree with TRBD2. TRBV23-1 is recorded as an ORF, its role being uncertain. The CDR3 totals 15 residues. V trimming: 2 bases; J trimming: 5 bases; junction bases outside the gene matches: 8. As DNA, the CDR3 is TGCGCCAGCAGTCAACTGACTCAGGGAGGGGAGACCCAGTACTTC. This encodes CASSQLTQGGETQYF.

The V call is TRBV27, the J call TRBJ1-1; D is undetermined. With 3 bases removed from V and 8 bases from J, the gap between germline ends came to 10 bases. CDR1 is MNHEY, CDR2 SMNVEV, per germline (reference sequence). This CDR3 has 12 amino acids. CDR3 loop: CASSFPYGEAFF. The CDR3 DNA follows: TGTGCCAGCAGTTTCCCGTACGGGGAAGCTTTCTTT.

This chain uses TRBV19 with TRBJ1-1; TRBD1 matches at 7 bases. Germline loops: CDR1 LNHDA, CDR2 SQIVND (reference sequence). The CDR3 is 13 residues long. Losses at the gene ends were 10 bases for V and 3 bases for J; bases not matched to a gene: 8. Written as DNA, the CDR3 is TGTGCCACCGACACAGGGGAAGACACTGAAGCTTTCTTT. This gives the protein CATDTGEDTEAFF. Variable domain in full (rest from reference TRBV19 and TRBJ1-1): DGGITQSPKYLFRKEGQNVTLSCEQNLNHDAMYWYRQDPGQGLRLIYYSQIVNDFQKGDIAEGYSVSREKKESFPLTVTSAQKNPTAFYLCATDTGEDTEAFFGQGTRLTVV.

V and J are TRBV29-1 and TRBJ1-2; a weak D match, TRBD1 (5 bases). Germline lookup yields CDR1 SQVTM and CDR2 ANQGSEA. The V end was cut by 7 bases, the J end by 8 bases, with 23 bases between. The CDR3 totals 14 residues. CDR3 loop: CSGGERTPVSGYTF. The CDR3 coding sequence is TGCAGCGGCGGAGAGCGGACACCGGTCTCCGGCTACACCTTC.

The chain is built from TRBV29-1 and TRBJ1-6; D uncertain. Germline CDR1 reads SQVTM; CDR2 reads ANQGSEA. The CDR3 loop spans 13 amino acids. Trimming removed 7 bases at V and 8 bases at J, with 15 bases between. The CDR3: CSACEGADSPLHF. The CDR3 bases are TGCAGCGCTTGTGAGGGCGCGGATTCACCCCTCCACTTT.

V usage is TRBV9 and J usage is TRBJ1-3; D remains unclear. The germline gives CDR1 SGDLS, CDR2 YYNGEE. This CDR3 is 16 amino acids long. Between the trimmed V and J ends, which lost 0 bases and 0 bases, there was a span of 10 bases. The CDR3 region has the DNA TGTGCCAGCAGCGTAGGATCGTTAAGCTCTGGAAACACCATATATTTT. It translates to CASSVGSLSSGNTIYF.

This chain links TRBV5-1 with TRBJ2-1; 8 bases are shared with TRBD2. The CDR3 runs to 16 residues. The V gene's germline CDR1 is SGHRS and CDR2 YFSETQ. Trimming at V came to 4 bases and at J to 1 base, leaving 7 bases not matched to a gene. The CDR3 DNA follows: TGCGCCAGCAGCCTTAGCGGGGCCACATCCTACAATGAGCAGTTCTTC. It encodes CASSLSGATSYNEQFF. Looking up the rest from reference TRBV5-1 and TRBJ2-1 gives the full variable domain: KAGVTQTPRYLIKTRGQQVTLSCSPISGHRSVSWYQQTPGQGLQFLFEYFSETQRNKGNFPGRFSGRQFSNSRSEMNVSTLELGDSALYLCASSLSGATSYNEQFFGPGTRLTVL.

The chain recombines TRBV5-1 with TRBJ2-1; D possibly matches TRBD1 or TRBD2 (5 bases each). The CDR3 is made up of 16 amino acids. The V and J ends lost 3 bases and 0 bases respectively, with 13 bases between them. Germline CDR1 SGHRS, CDR2 YFSETQ. CDR3 sequence reads: CASSSEGQGSYNEQFF. CDR3 DNA sequence: TGCGCCAGCAGCTCTGAGGGCCAGGGCTCCTACAATGAGCAGTTCTTC.

This chain uses TRBV5-1 with TRBJ2-1, with D perhaps matching TRBD2 (6 bases). The germline CDR1 and CDR2 sequences are SGHRS and YFSETQ. The CDR3 totals 16 residues. The V gene lost 0 bases and the J gene lost 6 bases, with 16 bases spanning the gap. CDR3 nucleotide sequence: TGCGCCAGCAGCTTGGTGACTAGTGGGCAAATCAATGAGCAGTTCTTC. This codes for CASSLVTSGQINEQFF.

The rearrangement links TRBV7-2 to TRBJ2-7; TRBD2 matches at 8 bases. Per germline, CDR1 SGHTA and CDR2 FQGNSA. This CDR3 is built from 15 residues. After removal of 3 bases from V and 2 bases from J, the junction contained 6 bases not matched to a gene. CDR3 protein: CASSFTGGDTYEQYF. DNA for the CDR3: TGTGCCAGCAGCTTTACGGGGGGGGACACCTACGAGCAGTACTTC.

This chain uses TRBV18 with TRBJ2-3; D is unclear. CDR1 and CDR2 from the germline V gene are KGHSH and LQKENI. V gave up 3 bases and J gave up 4 bases, with 8 bases separating them. The length of the CDR3 is 13 residues. The CDR3: CASSPTGPDTQYF. The CDR3 DNA reads as TGTGCCAGCTCACCTACGGGCCCAGATACGCAGTATTTT.

The V and J genes are TRBV7-9 and TRBJ2-1; tentatively, D is TRBD1 or TRBD2 (5 bases each). Germline V gene lookup returns CDR1 SEHNR and CDR2 FQNEAQ (reference sequence). The CDR3 has 15 residues. V lost 1 base and J lost 7, with 14 bases in between. The CDR3 protein is CASSLVLPGRNEQFF. The DNA for the CDR3 is TGTGCCAGCAGCTTAGTTCTTCCGGGGCGAAATGAGCAGTTCTTC.

This clone showed up just once. The rearrangement links TRBV7-3 to TRBJ2-5; possibly TRBD2 for D (6 bases). Germline-derived CDR1 and CDR2 are SGHTA and FQGTGA. V was pared by 4 bases and J by 1 base, with 22 bases between. The CDR3 consists of 18 residues. CDR3 sequence reads: CASSYHRGIAEVQETQYF. CDR3 in DNA: TGTGCCAGCAGCTACCACCGTGGGATAGCGGAGGTCCAAGAGACCCAGTACTTC.